Sequencing of this TCR beta chain was carried out in a study of cytomegalovirus exposure and HLA in healthy donors. Study conclusions and caveats: Several of the most significant clusters appeared, in a later analysis, to be linked to common viral pathogens.

PCR used 60 Vbeta primers and 13 Jbeta primers. Data came from immunoSEQ multiplex PCR; TCRdb stores just in-frame clones and leaves some out. The sample lists about 150,000 clones, over 65% occurring once. A remark on this clone: Its antigen is not identified.

The TCR sequence derives from a man aged 30 to 39 in good health and CMV-seronegative. Source material: PBMCs.

CDR3 in DNA: TGTGCCACCGGTTACCCGACAGGGTCCTCAATTTCCTACAATGAGCAGTTCTTC. It is translated as CATGYPTGSSISYNEQFF. J is TRBJ2-1 and V is TRBV15; TRBD1 matches 7 bases. Germline CDR1 and CDR2: LNHNV and YYDKDF (reference sequence). Trimming took 8 bases from V and 1 from J; bases not matched to a gene: 17. The CDR3 consists of 18 residues. The full variable domain, in which reference TRBV15 and TRBJ2-1 provide the parts outside the CDR3, is DAMVIQNPRYQVTQFGKPVTLSCSQTLNHNVMYWYQQKSSQAPKLLFHYYDKDFNNEADTPDNFQSRRPNTSFCFLDIRSPGLGDTAMYLCATGYPTGSSISYNEQFFGPGTRLTVL.